The rows below give T cell receptor beta chains drawn from one sample of a study of T cell repertoires in cytomegalovirus infection. MiXCR was run by TCRdb on the reads, yielding one entry per CDR3 protein. The sample carries 250,000 to 300,000 distinct CDR3 sequences, 20% to 25% recorded once. The antigens for these receptors are not known. Specimen: cultured PBMCs, collected from culture after CMV antigen stimulation. The receptors were sampled from a human donor in good health (CMV status not recorded). Some clones in this sample may be carry-over from other donors' samples. Both conserved end residues are part of each CDR3. Each record gives: clone size, J gene, D gene, V gene, CDR3 DNA, CDR3 protein. A D gene is named only where the DNA matches it firmly. Clone size is given for some rows only: seen once, a few or many times, or a class if the clone is expanded.

many | TRBJ2-6 | TRBD1 | TRBV7-9 | TGTGCCAGCAGCGCGTCCCGGGACAGGGTATTATCTGGGGCCAACGTCCTGACTTTC | CASSASRDRVLSGANVLTF
. | TRBJ1-2 | . | TRBV24-1 | TGTGCCACCAGTGATTCGCTAACTTATGGCTACACCTTC | CATSDSLTYGYTF
. | TRBJ1-3 | TRBD1 | TRBV7-8 | TGTGCCAGCAGCCAGGGGGGTCAACTTCTCTCTGGAAACACCATATATTTT | CASSQGGQLLSGNTIYF
. | TRBJ2-1 | TRBD2 | TRBV18 | TGTGCCAGCTCACCGGGACTAGCGGGAGGGGATGAGCAGTTCTTC | CASSPGLAGGDEQFF
. | TRBJ2-3 | . | TRBV11-3 | TGTGCCAGCAGCTTAGCTCAGGGTATGGGAGATACGCAGTATTTT | CASSLAQGMGDTQYF
. | TRBJ2-1 | TRBD1 | TRBV19 | TGTGCCAGTAGTATTACAGGACAGGTGAACAATGAGCAGTTCTTC | CASSITGQVNNEQFF
many | TRBJ2-5 | . | TRBV7-2 | TGTGCCAGCAGCCCCGGGACCGGAGAGACCCAGTACTTC | CASSPGTGETQYF
few | TRBJ2-3 | . | TRBV29-1 | TGCAGCGTTGAAGAAGATAACCGGATTGAGAAGTATTTT | CSVEEDNRIEKYF
. | TRBJ2-7 | TRBD2 | TRBV20-1 | TGCAGTGCTAATGATTACGGGAGGGCCTACGAGCAGTACTTC | CSANDYGRAYEQYF
. | TRBJ2-7 | . | TRBV2 | TGTGCCAGCAGTGAGAGTATCGTCGGCGAGCAGTACTTC | CASSESIVGEQYF
. | TRBJ1-1 | TRBD1 | TRBV7-9 | TGTGCCAGCAGCTCGCCACACAGGGGGCATGATGAAGCTTTCTTT | CASSSPHRGHDEAFF
few | TRBJ2-5 | TRBD2 | TRBV11-3 | TGTGCCAGCAGCTTCGGGGGGGAAGAGACCCAGTACTTC | CASSFGGEETQYF
. | TRBJ1-5 | . | TRBV27 | TGTGCCAGCAGAGAACTGGGTCAGCCCCAGCATTTT | CASRELGQPQHF
. | TRBJ1-1 | . | TRBV28 | TGTGCCACCCGGGGGTCCCCTGAAGCTTTCTTT | CATRGSPEAFF
. | TRBJ2-5 | TRBD1 | TRBV6-1 | TGTGCCAGCAGCCAGGACAGGGGAGGCCAAGAGACCCAGTACTTC | CASSQDRGGQETQYF
. | TRBJ1-1 | TRBD1 | TRBV15 | TGTGCCACCAGCGTAGACAGGGTGAACACTGAAGCTTTCTTT | CATSVDRVNTEAFF
few | TRBJ2-2 | TRBD2 | TRBV6-2/TRBV6-3 | TGTGCCAGCAGCCGTAGCGGGAGCTACACCGGGGAGCTGTTTTTT | CASSRSGSYTGELFF
. | TRBJ2-3 | TRBD2 | TRBV11-2 | TGTGCCAGCAGCTTAGTCGGTAGCGGGAAGACAGATACGCAGTATTTT | CASSLVGSGKTDTQYF
. | TRBJ2-1 | . | TRBV29-1 | TGCAGCGTTGCCGGGACCCGGGGAGGACACAATGAGCAGTTCTTC | CSVAGTRGGHNEQFF
. | TRBJ2-1 | . | TRBV28 | TGTGCCAGCAGCGAACAGGGATTTGAGCAGTTCTTC | CASSEQGFEQFF
many | TRBJ1-1 | TRBD1 | TRBV7-2 | TGTGCCAGCAGCTCACAGGGGGAGAACACTGAAGCTTTCTTT | CASSSQGENTEAFF
. | TRBJ2-1 | TRBD2 | TRBV7-6 | TGTGCCACGGGACTAGCGGGAGCTAATGAGCAGTTCTTC | CATGLAGANEQFF
once | TRBJ1-1 | . | TRBV7-4 | TGTGCCAGCAGTCGAGGAGGGAACCCTGTAGCTTTCTTT | CASSRGGNPVAFF
. | TRBJ2-1 | . | TRBV11-2 | TGTGCCAGCAGCCCTACAGGGGAGCAGTTCTTC | CASSPTGEQFF
few | TRBJ2-5 | . | TRBV7-9 | TGTGCCAGCAGCTCCCGTACGGATTTACAAGAGACCCAGTACTTC | CASSSRTDLQETQYF
. | TRBJ1-2 | TRBD1 | TRBV3-1 | TGTGCCAGCGGACAGGGAGCTAACTATGGCTACACCTTC | CASGQGANYGYTF
. | TRBJ1-2 | . | TRBV29-1 | TGCAGCGTTGGCGAAAAGAGCTACACCTTC | CSVGEKSYTF
many | TRBJ1-2 | . | TRBV12-3/TRBV12-4 | TGTGCCAGCAGTTCGCGTTTGGCAGCTCCCTATGGCTACACCTTC | CASSSRLAAPYGYTF
many | TRBJ1-4 | . | TRBV6-1 | TGTGCCAGCAGTGAACAGGGTGTTAATGAAAAACTGTTTTTT | CASSEQGVNEKLFF
. | TRBJ2-4 | TRBD2 | TRBV12-3/TRBV12-4 | TGTGCCAGCAGTTTAGGGACCGGGACTAGTTACTTC | CASSLGTGTSYF
. | TRBJ2-2 | . | TRBV4-3 | TGCGCCAGCAGCCAAAACGACCGGGACGGCGGGGAGCTGTTTTTT | CASSQNDRDGGELFF
. | TRBJ2-1 | . | TRBV11-2 | TGTGCCAGCAGCTTTTCGCAGCATGAGCAGTTCTTC | CASSFSQHEQFF
few | TRBJ2-1 | TRBD2 | TRBV28 | TGTGCCAGCAGTTTACCCCTGGGCGCGGGAGAGAGGCGTGAGCAGTTCTTC | CASSLPLGAGERREQFF